The 20 T cell receptor beta chains below all came from one sample that was sequenced in a study of OX40 agonist ivuxolimab in advanced cancers. Here immunoSEQ multiplex PCR was the method, and the copy in TCRdb shows in-frame clones only, minus some. The top ten hold 5.5% to 8.5% of the sample, which has fewer than 85,000 clones, roughly 80% seen once. The material was CD4+ or CD8+ T cells sorted from blood, obtained in a trial of the OX40 agonist ivuxolimab. These receptors came from an adult with an advanced solid tumor such as melanoma, head and neck, liver or kidney cancer.

There are a few counts of this clone. The chain employs TRBV2 and TRBJ2-1, with D hard to call. The CDR3 loop spans 14 amino acids. V was cut by 4 bases and J by 6 bases, with 13 bases left in between. The germline CDR1 and CDR2 sequences are SNHLY and FYNNEI. CDR3 sequence: CASSVMLGVNEQFF. CDR3 in DNA: TGTGCCAGCAGTGTGATGCTTGGAGTCAATGAGCAGTTCTTC.

The chain links TRBV2 to TRBJ1-6; D gene uncertain. CDR3 length: 12 residues. V lost 6 bases and J 7 bases, leaving 7 bases between the germline ends. Germline assignment: CDR1 SNHLY and CDR2 FYNNEI. The CDR3 nucleotides read TGTGCCAGCAGCGGCCGAAATTCACCCCTCCACTTT. Protein sequence: CASSGRNSPLHF. Using reference TRBV2 and TRBJ1-6 for the parts outside the CDR3, the full variable domain is EPEVTQTPSHQVTQMGQEVILRCVPISNHLYFYWYRQILGQKVEFLVSFYNNEISEKSEIFDDQFSVERPDGSNFTLKIRSTKLEDSAMYFCASSGRNSPLHFGNGTRLTVT.

The rearrangement joins TRBV5-5 to TRBJ2-7; D might be TRBD2 (5 bases). The CDR3 is made up of 13 amino acids. Between the trimmed V and J ends, which lost 3 bases and 4 bases, there was a span of 11 bases. Germline V gives CDR1 SGHKS, CDR2 YYEKEE (reference sequence). The CDR3, as DNA: TGTGCCAGCAGCTGGGGATGGACTTACGAGCAGTACGTC. Translated, it gives CASSWGWTYEQYV.

The chain employs TRBV29-1 and TRBJ1-2; 8 bases match TRBD1. The CDR3 length is 13 residues. Germline CDR1 is SQVTM and CDR2 is ANQGSEA. The J segment lost 10 bases and the V segment lost 0 bases, leaving 7 bases of the junction unmatched. The CDR3 here is CSVEDIRTGFYTF. The CDR3 region has the DNA TGCAGCGTTGAAGATATCCGGACAGGGTTCTACACCTTC.

The gene calls are TRBV5-6 and TRBJ2-3; 11 nucleotides line up with TRBD2. Germline assignment: CDR1 SGHDT and CDR2 YYEEEE. The CDR3 consists of 19 residues. J gave up 0 bases and V 0 bases, and 9 bases lay outside the gene matches. The CDR3 DNA follows: TGTGCCAGCAGCTTGGCCGGCCTAGCGGGGGGAATTAGCACAGATACGCAGTATTTT. As protein: CASSLAGLAGGISTDTQYF.

The gene calls are TRBV28 and TRBJ2-3; D uncertain. There are 14 residues in the CDR3. The ends were cut back, 2 bases at V and 2 bases at J, with 8 bases in the middle. Germline lookup yields CDR1 MDHEN and CDR2 SYDVKM. CDR3 bases: TGTGCCAGCAGTTTAGACACCTCCACAGATACGCAGTATTTT. It is translated as CASSLDTSTDTQYF.

The chain is built from TRBV7-8 and TRBJ2-3; 12 bases fit TRBD2. The CDR3 runs 16 residues. V shed 5 bases and J 4 bases; nucleotides not matched to a gene: 7. The germline CDR1 and CDR2 sequences are SGHVS and FQNEAQ. CDR3 sequence (DNA): TGTGCCAGCAGCCCGACTAGCGGGGGTTTCGCAGATACGCAGTATTTT. Its translation is CASSPTSGGFADTQYF. Full variable domain (outside the CDR3, taken from reference TRBV7-8 and TRBJ2-3): GAGVSQSPRYKVAKRGQDVALRCDPISGHVSLFWYQQALGQGPEFLTYFQNEAQLDKSGLPSDRFFAERPEGSVSTLKIQRTQQEDSAVYLCASSPTSGGFADTQYFGPGTRLTVL.

The chain employs TRBV28 and TRBJ1-2; D is uncertain. Germline CDR1 and CDR2: MDHEN and SYDVKM. The CDR3 extends over 14 amino acids. The V and J ends lost 1 base and 4 bases respectively, with 10 bases between them. This CDR3 reads CASSLFDPAYGYTF. For the CDR3, the DNA is TGTGCCAGCAGTTTATTCGATCCAGCCTATGGCTACACCTTC.

The V call is TRBV18, the J call TRBJ1-6, with D unclear. The length of the CDR3 is 12 residues. Trimming stripped 2 bases from V and 9 bases from J, with 5 bases between. Germline CDR1 KGHSH, CDR2 LQKENI. CDR3 nucleotides: TGTGCCAGCTCACCAAGTATTTCACCCCTCCACTTT. Protein: CASSPSISPLHF.

The chain uses TRBV2 and TRBJ2-3; D is unresolved. Trimming cost V 2 bases and J 4 bases, with 10 bases left between them. This CDR3 has 14 amino acids. The germline V gene encodes CDR1 SNHLY and CDR2 FYNNEI. CDR3 residues: CASSEPRLADTQYF. The CDR3 DNA follows: TGTGCCAGCAGTGAACCGAGATTAGCAGATACGCAGTATTTT.

This clone was observed a handful of times. The rearrangement joins TRBV19 to TRBJ2-7; D may be TRBD2 (6 bases). Germline lookup yields CDR1 LNHDA and CDR2 SQIVND (reference sequence). CDR3 length equals 14 residues. The germline V and J ends were trimmed by 5 bases and 2 bases, with 13 bases remaining between them. For the CDR3, the DNA is TGTGCCAGTAGTCCGGACTACTCCCCCTACGAGCAGTACTTC. This codes for CASSPDYSPYEQYF. Using reference TRBV19 and TRBJ2-7 for the parts outside the CDR3, the full variable domain is DGGITQSPKYLFRKEGQNVTLSCEQNLNHDAMYWYRQDPGQGLRLIYYSQIVNDFQKGDIAEGYSVSREKKESFPLTVTSAQKNPTAFYLCASSPDYSPYEQYFGPGTRLTVT.

The gene calls are TRBV5-1 and TRBJ2-7; perhaps TRBD2 as D (5 bases). The CDR3 spans 14 residues. Trimming removed 0 bases from V and 1 base from J, with 8 bases in between. Germline lookup yields CDR1 SGHRS and CDR2 YFSETQ. The CDR3: CASSLATGSYEQYF. CDR3 in DNA: TGCGCCAGCAGCTTGGCGACGGGATCCTACGAGCAGTACTTC.

The chain links TRBV2 to TRBJ2-1; D not resolved. CDR3 length: 15 amino acids. Trimming took 8 bases from V and 2 from J, leaving 16 bases between them. Germline CDR1 SNHLY, CDR2 FYNNEI. CDR3 in DNA: TGTGCCAGCGGAAAGGACGCCTTGGCCTACAATGAGCAGTTCTTC. Encoded protein: CASGKDALAYNEQFF.

This chain uses TRBV11-2 with TRBJ2-3, with 8 bases matching TRBD2. The V and J ends lost 5 bases and 5 bases, in that order; junction bases with no gene match: 15. CDR3 length: 17 amino acids. Germline-derived CDR1 and CDR2 are SGHAT and FQNNGV. The CDR3 here is CASSRPSEAAGGDTQYF. The CDR3 nucleotides are TGTGCCAGCAGCCGCCCTAGTGAGGCGGCGGGGGGAGATACGCAGTATTTT.

The chain uses TRBV28 and TRBJ1-2, with D possibly matching TRBD1 (5 bases). Looked up from germline, CDR1 is MDHEN and CDR2 is SYDVKM. With 5 bases removed from V and 4 bases from J, the gap between germline ends came to 8 bases. The CDR3 length is 12 residues. CDR3 sequence (DNA): TGTGCCAGCAGTACAGGAGGCTATGGCTACACCTTC. Translated, it gives CASSTGGYGYTF.

This clone has just one count. The CDR3 sequence: CASKEAAAGDEQFF. In nucleotides, the CDR3 is TGTGCCAGCAAGGAGGCGGCAGCTGGGGATGAGCAGTTCTTC. The chain couples TRBV7-3 to TRBJ2-1, with D maybe TRBD2 (5 bases). The CDR3 has 14 residues. V lost 7 bases, J lost 8 bases, and 18 bases lay in between. Germline V gene data show CDR1 as SGHTA and CDR2 as FQGTGA.

This rearrangement joins TRBV5-1 to TRBJ1-1, with TRBD1 as a possible D gene (6 bases). V dropped 1 base and J dropped 0 bases, with 16 bases sitting between them. The CDR3 is made up of 17 amino acids. Germline V gene lookup returns CDR1 SGHRS and CDR2 YFSETQ. The CDR3 loop reads CASSLTGLISMNTEAFF. For the CDR3, the DNA is TGCGCCAGCAGCTTGACAGGGCTTATATCCATGAACACTGAAGCTTTCTTT.

CDR3 nucleotides: TGTGCCAGCAGTTTGACTCCAGCTAATGAAAAACTGTTTTTT. This encodes CASSLTPANEKLFF. This rearrangement joins TRBV28 to TRBJ1-4, with D hard to call. Deletions cut 3 bases from V and 3 bases from J, with 8 bases between. In germline, CDR1 is MDHEN, CDR2 SYDVKM. The CDR3 consists of 14 residues. The full variable domain, completed using reference TRBV28 and TRBJ1-4, is DVKVTQSSRYLVKRTGEKVFLECVQDMDHENMFWYRQDPGLGLRLIYFSYDVKMKEKGDIPEGYSVSREKKERFSLILESASTNQTSMYLCASSLTPANEKLFFGSGTQLSVL.

V and J are TRBV20-1 and TRBJ2-5; D perhaps matches TRBD1 (5 bases). Germline loops: CDR1 DFQATT, CDR2 SNEGSKA (reference sequence). The length of the CDR3 is 11 residues. The V and J ends lost 5 bases and 5 bases respectively, with 9 bases between them. DNA of the CDR3: TGCAGTGCTGAAGCAGGGGAGACCCAGTACTTC. Translated, it gives CSAEAGETQYF.

The V call is TRBV30, the J call TRBJ2-5; the match to TRBD1 covers 7 bases. V dropped 5 bases and J dropped 5; count of bases not matched to a gene: 8. This CDR3 spans 13 amino acids. CDR1 is GTSNPN, CDR2 SVGIG, per germline (reference sequence). This chain's CDR3 is CAWETGLRETQYF. DNA of the CDR3: TGTGCCTGGGAGACAGGGTTGAGGGAGACCCAGTACTTC.